This T cell receptor beta chain was profiled in a study of cytomegalovirus exposure and HLA in healthy donors. PCR involved 60 Vbeta and 13 Jbeta primers. Clones were sequenced by immunoSEQ multiplex PCR, and TCRdb holds only the in-frame ones, with some missing. Of 90,000 to 110,000 clones listed, roughly 67% are singletons. Germline V gene lookup returns CDR1 SGDLS and CDR2 YYNGEE. CDR3 length: 16 amino acids. V lost 4 bases, J lost 2 bases, and 7 bases stayed unmatched. About this clone itself: The antigen is unknown.

General study points: A link between a missense DCLRE1C variant and TCR beta V- and J-gene trimming emerged from a later analysis.

Whereas donors were nominally healthy upon sampling, unrecorded immune exposures were probable. The chain links TRBV9 to TRBJ2-3, with 10 bases aligning to TRBD2. Source material: PBMCs. This TCR derives from a man aged 35-49 years in good health and CMV-seronegative. The CDR3 DNA reads TGTGCCAGCAGCTTGACACTAGCGGGGACCACAGATACGCAGTATTTT. Protein product: CASSLTLAGTTDTQYF.